A single sample gave rise to the 20 T cell receptor beta chains below, sequenced in a study of T-cell reconstitution after alpha-beta-depleted transplantation in children. Unique molecular identifiers were incorporated during preparation of the TCRbeta library. TCRdb fed the PCR reads into MiXCR, producing one record per CDR3 protein. The table has fewer than 550,000 distinct CDR3 sequences, about an eighth seen once. Here the sequenced sample was PBMCs, mostly from graft donor cells, taken 180 days after TCRalphabeta/CD19-depleted stem cell transplant. These receptors all stem from a female patient aged 2-9 years who had a stem cell transplant for aplastic anemia, so the T cells may come from the graft donor.

This clonotype was recorded many times. V is TRBV27 and J is TRBJ2-1; D unresolved. CDR1 and CDR2 from the germline V gene are MNHEY and SMNVEV (reference sequence). Trimming left V 3 bases short and J 8 bases short, with 14 bases between. The CDR3 runs to 14 residues. The DNA for the CDR3 is TGTGCCAGCAGTTTCCGGGCGTCATGGGATGAGCAGTTCTTC. This encodes CASSFRASWDEQFF.

The chain employs TRBV4-3 and TRBJ2-7; unclear D gene. V dropped 0 bases and J dropped 2 bases, with 11 bases sitting between them. CDR3 length: 15 residues. Looked up from germline, CDR1 is LGHNA and CDR2 is YSLEER. CDR3 region: CASSQDTILTYEQYF. The CDR3 DNA reads TGCGCCAGCAGCCAAGATACCATTCTGACCTACGAGCAGTACTTC.

A few counts support this clonotype. CDR3 DNA sequence: TGTGCCAGCAGTGATCCGACAGGGCCAATCACTGAAGCTTTCTTT. Its protein product is CASSDPTGPITEAFF. The chain employs TRBV6-2 or TRBV6-3 and TRBJ1-1, with 7 bases fitting TRBD1. The CDR3 spans 15 residues. V shed 5 bases and J 4 bases; nucleotides not matched to a gene: 10. The germline V gene has CDR1 MNHEY and CDR2 SVGEGT.

The chain employs TRBV20-1 and TRBJ2-1, with unresolved D. Looked up from germline, CDR1 is DFQATT and CDR2 is SNEGSKA (reference sequence). V was shortened by 5 bases and J by 5 bases, with 7 bases between the two germline ends. The CDR3 runs to 11 residues. The CDR3 DNA follows: TGCAGTGCTGTTAGAAACAATGAGCAGTTCTTC. Its translation is CSAVRNNEQFF.

The J gene is TRBJ1-2, the V gene TRBV20-1; no firm D call. The CDR3 is made up of 10 amino acids. Trimming took off 3 bases at V and 6 bases at J, with 5 bases between the two ends. CDR1 and CDR2 (germline): DFQATT, SNEGSKA (reference sequence). The CDR3 sequence is CSARADGYTF. The CDR3 bases are TGCAGTGCTAGGGCGGATGGCTACACCTTC.

The chain employs TRBV20-1 and TRBJ1-6; tentatively, D is TRBD1 (5 bases). CDR1 and CDR2 from the germline V gene are DFQATT and SNEGSKA (reference sequence). The V gene lost 3 bases and the J gene lost 10 bases, with 10 bases spanning the gap. This CDR3 is built from 12 residues. CDR3 protein: CSASAGGSPLHF. The CDR3 bases are TGCAGTGCTAGCGCCGGGGGGTCACCCCTCCACTTT.

This chain uses TRBV29-1 with TRBJ2-3; TRBD1 is a possible D gene (6 bases). The V and J ends lost 2 bases and 3 bases respectively, with 12 bases between them. Per the germline V gene, CDR1 is SQVTM and CDR2 is ANQGSEA. CDR3 size: 14 residues. CDR3 sequence: CSVERAGATDTQYF. The CDR3 DNA reads TGCAGCGTTGAACGGGCAGGGGCAACAGATACGCAGTATTTT.

This clonotype was detected only a few times. The V gene is TRBV7-2, the J gene TRBJ2-6; D is unresolved. The CDR3 runs to 16 residues. Trimming removed 0 bases at V and 1 base at J, with 7 bases between. The V gene's germline CDR1 is SGHTA and CDR2 FQGNSA. CDR3 nucleotides: TGTGCCAGCAGCTTAGCGTATCCGTCTGGGGCCAACGTCCTGACTTTC. It translates to CASSLAYPSGANVLTF.

J is TRBJ1-3 and V is TRBV4-3; D unresolved. The CDR3 spans 16 residues. Trimming left V 0 bases short and J 2 bases short, with 11 bases between. Germline assignment: CDR1 LGHNA and CDR2 YSLEER. Here the CDR3 DNA reads TGCGCCAGCAGCCAAGAGCGGCCGGCGGCTGGAAACACCATATATTTT. Residues: CASSQERPAAGNTIYF.

This chain uses TRBV7-9 with TRBJ1-1; unclear D gene. Trimming shortened V by 1 base and J by 1 base, and 7 bases separated the two germline ends. This CDR3 comprises 14 residues. CDR1 and CDR2 (germline): SEHNR, FQNEAQ (reference sequence). The CDR3 spells CASSLVWTNTEAFF. For the CDR3, the DNA is TGTGCCAGCAGCTTAGTGTGGACGAACACTGAAGCTTTCTTT.

This clonotype was counted a few times. This rearrangement joins TRBV9 to TRBJ1-1; TRBD1 agrees at 7 bases. V gave up 1 base and J gave up 1 base; unmatched junction bases: 4. The CDR3 sequence is 15 residues long. CDR1 is SGDLS, CDR2 YYNGEE, per germline. CDR3 nucleotide sequence: TGTGCCAGCAGCGTATTTCAGGGGGGGAACACTGAAGCTTTCTTT. Translating gives CASSVFQGGNTEAFF.

The chain is built from TRBV10-3 and TRBJ2-1, with 10 bases lining up with TRBD1. This CDR3 comprises 17 residues. Germline V gene lookup returns CDR1 ENHRY and CDR2 SYGVKD. Germline trimming cut 5 bases from V and 7 bases from J; bases unmatched to any gene: 14. CDR3 loop: CAISIFQGQGPRNEQFF. The CDR3 DNA follows: TGTGCCATCAGTATTTTTCAGGGACAGGGGCCCAGGAATGAGCAGTTCTTC.

This clonotype was recorded many times. CDR3 loop: CASSSGELAGAYNEQFF. The CDR3 DNA reads TGTGCCAGCAGCTCCGGCGAACTAGCGGGAGCTTACAATGAGCAGTTCTTC. This chain joins TRBV7-3 and TRBJ2-1, with 11 bases identical to TRBD2. Germline V gene lookup returns CDR1 SGHTA and CDR2 FQGTGA. Unmatched junction bases numbered 9, after V lost 4 bases and J lost 4 bases. CDR3 size: 17 residues.

This sequence joins TRBV27 and TRBJ2-1, with TRBD2 matching 7 bases. In germline, CDR1 is MNHEY, CDR2 SMNVEV (reference sequence). The CDR3 is 14 amino acids. J lost 8 bases, V lost 7 bases, and 11 bases had no gene match. CDR3 protein: CASIGAGAIYEQFF. The CDR3 coding sequence is TGTGCCAGCATTGGTGCGGGAGCAATATATGAGCAGTTCTTC.

V is TRBV19 and J is TRBJ2-3; D is ambiguous. Between the trimmed V and J ends, which lost 3 bases and 0 bases, there was a span of 7 bases. This CDR3 region has 14 residues. The V gene's germline CDR1 is LNHDA and CDR2 SQIVND (reference sequence). The CDR3: CASSIPSSTDTQYF. The CDR3 DNA is TGTGCCAGTAGTATTCCGAGTAGCACAGATACGCAGTATTTT.

This clonotype appeared many times. The chain couples TRBV20-1 to TRBJ2-3; the D gene is possibly TRBD2 (5 bases). V was clipped by 5 bases and J by 4 bases, with 10 bases between them. This CDR3 is 12 amino acids long. Germline CDR1 is DFQATT and CDR2 is SNEGSKA (reference sequence). The CDR3 region is CSASLAADTQYF. The CDR3 DNA reads as TGCAGTGCTTCTCTAGCCGCAGATACGCAGTATTTT.

CDR3 amino acids: CASSQGVAETQYF. CDR3 in DNA: TGCGCCAGCAGCCAGGGGGTTGCGGAGACCCAGTACTTC. The V gene is TRBV4-1, the J gene TRBJ2-5, with D possibly being TRBD1 or TRBD2 (5 bases each). The CDR3 runs to 13 residues. Germline CDR1 and CDR2: MGHRA and YSYEKL. Deletions cut 3 bases from V and 5 bases from J, with 10 bases between.

This sequence joins TRBV4-3 and TRBJ2-3, with D maybe TRBD1 (5 bases). The CDR3 is 16 residues long. Germline CDR1 reads LGHNA; CDR2 reads YSLEER. Trimming removed 0 bases from V and 2 bases from J, with 12 bases in between. The CDR3 here is CASSQDNRRSTDTQYF. The CDR3 region has the DNA TGCGCCAGCAGCCAAGATAACAGGAGATCCACAGATACGCAGTATTTT.

The DNA for the CDR3 is TGCAAGAAGGGCGGGGGGCCGTCTAGCACAGATACGCAGTATTTT. Translation gives CKKGGGPSSTDTQYF. The chain joins TRBV20-1 to TRBJ2-3, with 8 bases that match TRBD2. The CDR3 loop spans 15 amino acids. Germline loops: CDR1 DFQATT, CDR2 SNEGSKA (reference sequence).

The J gene is TRBJ1-6, the V gene TRBV3-1; 10 nucleotides agree with TRBD1. Germline values: CDR1 LGHDT, CDR2 YNNKEL (reference sequence). V trimming: 4 bases; J trimming: 8 bases; junction bases outside the gene matches: 20. The CDR3 is 20 amino acids. The CDR3 DNA sequence: TGTGCCAGCAGCCCCAGGATCGGGACAGGGGCCGCTATTTATGATTCACCCCTCCACTTT. Residues: CASSPRIGTGAAIYDSPLHF.